These 6 T cell receptor beta chains originate from one sample sequenced in a study of shared clonotypes between healthy human individuals. The assay was immunoSEQ multiplex PCR, and TCRdb's table has in-frame clones only and misses some. The data show about 2 million clones, approximately 95% seen once. The naive CD8 subset, CD45RO-negative cells positively selected for CCR7, excluded terminally differentiated effector memory CD45RA+ cells. The specimen was naive CD8+ T cells sorted from blood. The receptors derive from a man younger than 30 in good health.

This chain links TRBV4-1 with TRBJ2-3; TRBD2 agrees at 9 bases. The CDR3 runs 15 residues. Germline CDR1 reads MGHRA; CDR2 reads YSYEKL. Unmatched junction bases numbered 5, after V lost 2 bases and J lost 5 bases. Written as DNA, the CDR3 is TGCGCCAGCAGCCAAAGGGCGGGAGGGGGAGATACGCAGTATTTT. It codes for CASSQRAGGGDTQYF.

V and J are TRBV10-1 and TRBJ1-1; TRBD1 matches at 8 bases. The length of the CDR3 is 14 residues. V shed 5 bases, J shed 3 bases, and the junction held 5 bases outside the gene matches. The germline V gene encodes CDR1 WNHNN and CDR2 SYGVQD (reference sequence). CDR3 loop: CASSTGGEDTEAFF. The CDR3 DNA is TGCGCCAGCAGTACAGGGGGTGAGGACACTGAAGCTTTCTTT.

V is TRBV30 and J is TRBJ2-1; TRBD1 matches at 9 bases. With V trimmed by 1 base and J by 8 bases, 18 bases remained unmatched. The CDR3 length is 18 residues. Germline CDR1 reads GTSNPN; CDR2 reads SVGIG (reference sequence). Here the CDR3 reads CAWSATSSPGTGYYEQFF. CDR3 nucleotide sequence: TGTGCCTGGAGTGCCACGTCCTCCCCCGGGACAGGGTATTATGAGCAGTTCTTC.

The rearrangement uses TRBV4-2 and TRBJ1-1; the D gene is possibly TRBD1 (5 bases). CDR3 length: 14 amino acids. Trimming took off 3 bases at V and 4 bases at J, with 12 bases between the two ends. From germline, CDR1 is LGHNA and CDR2 YNFKEQ. The CDR3 nucleotides read TGTGCCAGCAGCCAGGCAGGGAGCGGCACTGAAGCTTTCTTT. Its protein product is CASSQAGSGTEAFF.

The chain links TRBV11-1 to TRBJ2-1; TRBD1 matches at 7 bases. This CDR3 spans 14 amino acids. V was pared by 5 bases and J by 9 bases, with 10 bases of the junction left unmatched. Germline V gene data show CDR1 as SGHAT and CDR2 as FQDESV (reference sequence). CDR3 DNA: TGTGCCAGCAGCCTACAGACAGGGTGGGGTGAGCAGTTCTTC. Translated: CASSLQTGWGEQFF. Variable domain in full (rest from reference TRBV11-1 and TRBJ2-1): EAEVAQSPRYKITEKSQAVAFWCDPISGHATLYWYRQILGQGPELLVQFQDESVVDDSQLPKDRFSAERLKGVDSTLKIQPAELGDSAMYLCASSLQTGWGEQFFGPGTRLTVL.

This clone has a single count. V gene TRBV7-6 combines with J gene TRBJ2-7; 11 bases align to TRBD1. Looked up from germline, CDR1 is SGHVS and CDR2 is FNYEAQ. CDR3 length: 15 residues. The ends lost 0 bases at V and 6 bases at J; junction bases unmatched: 4. CDR3 nucleotides: TGTGCCAGCAGCTTAGCGGGAGGGACAGGGGGCGAGCAGTACTTC. It yields the protein CASSLAGGTGGEQYF.